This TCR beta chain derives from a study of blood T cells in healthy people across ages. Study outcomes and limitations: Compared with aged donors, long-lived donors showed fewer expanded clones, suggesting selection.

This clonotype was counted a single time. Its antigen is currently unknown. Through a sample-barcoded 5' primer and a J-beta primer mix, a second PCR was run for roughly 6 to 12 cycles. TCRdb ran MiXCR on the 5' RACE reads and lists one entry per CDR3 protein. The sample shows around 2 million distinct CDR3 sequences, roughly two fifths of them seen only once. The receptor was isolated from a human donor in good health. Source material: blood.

The CDR3 here is CASSFDREREAFF. For the CDR3, the DNA is TGCGCCAGCAGCTTTGACAGGGAACGAGAAGCTTTCTTT. This rearrangement joins TRBV5-1 to TRBJ1-1, with TRBD1 identical over 7 bases. V gave up 2 bases and J gave up 8 bases; unmatched junction bases: 6. This CDR3 region has 13 residues. Germline loops: CDR1 SGHRS, CDR2 YFSETQ.